A selection of T cell receptor beta chains follows, all from one sample in a study of T cell responses to AZD1222 COVID-19 vaccine. Some clones are missing from TCRdb's copy, which holds only in-frame ones; the method was immunoSEQ multiplex PCR. The sample gives 200,000 or so clones, 90% to 95% of which show up once; 0.95% to 1.1% is in the top ten. The material sequenced was peripheral blood, taken 28 days after the second AZD1222 dose. Source of these receptors: an adult who received the AZD1222 COVID-19 vaccine. The CDR3 runs from the conserved cysteine through the conserved F or W. Fields, in order: CDR3 length, V gene, clone size, D gene, J gene, CDR3 protein, CDR3 DNA. A D gene is named only where the DNA matches it firmly. Clone size is not always given. Where it is, it says once, few, many or a class for expanded clones.

length: 13
V: TRBV6-5
size: .
D: .
J: TRBJ2-3
CDR3: CASTIDSTDTQYF
DNA: TGTGCCAGCACCATCGACAGCACAGATACGCAGTATTTT

length: 16
V: TRBV4-2
size: .
D: TRBD1
J: TRBJ1-2
CDR3: CASSQGTGGADYGYTF
DNA: TGTGCCAGCAGCCAAGGGACAGGGGGCGCCGACTATGGCTACACCTTC

length: 14
V: TRBV7-9
size: .
D: TRBD1
J: TRBJ2-1
CDR3: CASSFPRTGGEQFF
DNA: TGTGCCAGCAGCTTTCCCCGGACAGGGGGTGAGCAGTTCTTC

length: 14
V: TRBV6-5
size: once
D: .
J: TRBJ1-1
CDR3: CASRRRDANTEAFF
DNA: TGTGCCAGCAGGAGAAGGGATGCGAACACTGAAGCTTTCTTT

length: 12
V: TRBV5-6
size: once
D: .
J: TRBJ2-1
CDR3: CASSPGDNEQFF
DNA: TGCGCCAGCAGCCCGGGGGACAATGAGCAGTTCTTC

length: 15
V: TRBV2
size: .
D: .
J: TRBJ2-5
CDR3: CASSDGGARQETQYF
DNA: TGTGCCAGCAGTGATGGGGGGGCCCGACAAGAGACCCAGTACTTC

length: 14
V: TRBV7-2
size: .
D: .
J: TRBJ2-5
CDR3: CASSLAGVLETQYF
DNA: TGTGCCAGCAGCTTAGCGGGGGTCCTGGAGACCCAGTACTTC

length: 15
V: TRBV6-5
size: .
D: .
J: TRBJ2-3
CDR3: CASSLDLPGTDTQYF
DNA: TGTGCCAGCAGCCTGGACCTCCCTGGGACAGATACGCAGTATTTT

length: 13
V: TRBV12-5
size: .
D: .
J: TRBJ1-1
CDR3: CASGLRRDTEAFF
DNA: TGTGCTAGTGGTTTGAGGAGGGACACTGAAGCTTTCTTT

length: 15
V: TRBV7-2
size: .
D: .
J: TRBJ1-4
CDR3: CASSLDGGAGEKLFF
DNA: TGTGCCAGCAGCTTAGATGGGGGGGCAGGTGAAAAACTGTTTTTT

length: 14
V: TRBV7-2
size: .
D: .
J: TRBJ1-4
CDR3: CASSFRDRAEKLFF
DNA: TGTGCCAGCAGCTTCCGGGACCGAGCGGAAAAACTGTTTTTT

length: 14
V: TRBV6-5
size: .
D: .
J: TRBJ1-6
CDR3: CASSQGLVNSPLHF
DNA: TGTGCCAGCAGTCAGGGGCTCGTCAATTCACCCCTCCACTTT

length: 13
V: TRBV12-3/TRBV12-4
size: .
D: TRBD1
J: TRBJ1-1
CDR3: CASNLQGGSEAFF
DNA: TGTGCCAGCAATTTACAGGGGGGGTCTGAAGCTTTCTTT

length: 17
V: TRBV7-9
size: .
D: TRBD1
J: TRBJ1-4
CDR3: CASSLTAGGAAGEKLFF
DNA: TGTGCCAGCAGCTTAACGGCAGGGGGCGCGGCTGGTGAAAAACTGTTTTTT

length: 14
V: TRBV7-7
size: .
D: .
J: TRBJ2-1
CDR3: CASSLGEWDDEQFF
DNA: TGTGCCAGCAGCTTAGGGGAGTGGGACGATGAGCAGTTCTTC

length: 14
V: TRBV6-5
size: once
D: TRBD2
J: TRBJ2-7
CDR3: CASRVGGSPHEQYF
DNA: TGTGCCAGCAGAGTCGGGGGGAGTCCCCACGAGCAGTACTTC

length: 13
V: TRBV3-1/TRBV3-2
size: .
D: .
J: TRBJ2-7
CDR3: CASSRTAAYEQYF
DNA: TGTGCCAGCAGCCGGACAGCGGCCTACGAGCAGTACTTC

length: 13
V: TRBV7-7
size: .
D: .
J: TRBJ1-1
CDR3: CASSLAAGTEAFF
DNA: TGTGCCAGCAGCTTAGCAGCGGGGACTGAAGCTTTCTTT

length: 14
V: TRBV6-4
size: .
D: TRBD1
J: TRBJ2-1
CDR3: CASSVARGNNEQFF
DNA: TGTGCCAGCAGTGTGGCCAGGGGGAACAATGAGCAGTTCTTC

length: 13
V: TRBV4-1
size: .
D: .
J: TRBJ2-7
CDR3: CASSQDQLYEQYF
DNA: TGCGCCAGCAGCCAAGATCAATTATACGAGCAGTACTTC

length: 15
V: TRBV13
size: .
D: TRBD1
J: TRBJ1-4
CDR3: CASSPRTGGREKLFF
DNA: TGTGCCAGCAGCCCGCGGACAGGGGGCAGGGAAAAACTGTTTTTT

length: 11
V: TRBV19
size: .
D: .
J: TRBJ1-1
CDR3: CASSIGGRAFF
DNA: TGTGCCAGTAGTATTGGAGGGCGGGCTTTCTTT

length: 15
V: TRBV7-3
size: .
D: TRBD1
J: TRBJ2-7
CDR3: CASSPQGAEWNEQYF
DNA: TGTGCCAGCAGCCCCCAGGGGGCTGAGTGGAACGAGCAGTACTTC

length: 13
V: TRBV12-3/TRBV12-4
size: once
D: .
J: TRBJ1-3
CDR3: CASSSSSGNTIYF
DNA: TGTGCCAGCAGCTCGAGCTCTGGAAACACCATATATTTT

length: 13
V: TRBV19
size: .
D: TRBD1
J: TRBJ1-2
CDR3: CASSETGSYGYTF
DNA: TGTGCCAGTAGTGAGACAGGGAGCTATGGCTACACCTTC

length: 16
V: TRBV5-1
size: .
D: .
J: TRBJ2-3
CDR3: CASSLGGLGGADTQYF
DNA: TGCGCCAGCAGCTTGGGGGGCCTAGGGGGAGCAGATACGCAGTATTTT

length: 17
V: TRBV3-1/TRBV3-2
size: .
D: .
J: TRBJ2-5
CDR3: CASSQEGTWVGEETQYF
DNA: TGTGCCAGCAGCCAAGAAGGGACATGGGTAGGGGAAGAGACCCAGTACTTC

length: 14
V: TRBV5-4
size: .
D: .
J: TRBJ2-2
CDR3: CASRRTENTGELFF
DNA: TGTGCCAGCAGAAGGACCGAGAACACCGGGGAGCTGTTTTTT

length: 12
V: TRBV9
size: .
D: .
J: TRBJ2-7
CDR3: CASSVEYGEQYF
DNA: TGTGCCAGCAGCGTAGAGTACGGGGAGCAGTACTTC

length: 17
V: TRBV9
size: .
D: .
J: TRBJ1-1
CDR3: CASSVDPGRVMNTEAFF
DNA: TGTGCCAGCAGCGTAGACCCAGGCCGCGTTATGAACACTGAAGCTTTCTTT

length: 14
V: TRBV5-1
size: .
D: TRBD1
J: TRBJ1-2
CDR3: CASTAPGQGQGYTF
DNA: TGCGCCAGCACCGCGCCGGGACAGGGGCAAGGCTACACCTTC

length: 16
V: TRBV19
size: .
D: TRBD2
J: TRBJ2-2
CDR3: CASTIPGLEVAGELFF
DNA: TGTGCCAGTACCATCCCGGGACTAGAGGTGGCTGGGGAGCTGTTTTTT

length: 12
V: TRBV2
size: few
D: .
J: TRBJ1-1
CDR3: CASKEENTEAFF
DNA: TGTGCCAGCAAGGAAGAAAACACTGAAGCTTTCTTT

length: 14
V: TRBV11-2
size: .
D: .
J: TRBJ1-3
CDR3: CASSLQGPGNTIYF
DNA: TGTGCCAGCAGCTTACAGGGCCCAGGAAACACCATATATTTT

length: 14
V: TRBV18
size: .
D: TRBD1
J: TRBJ2-7
CDR3: CASSPVGQGGEQYF
DNA: TGTGCCAGCTCACCAGTGGGACAGGGGGGCGAGCAGTACTTC

length: 12
V: TRBV12-5
size: .
D: .
J: TRBJ1-2
CDR3: CASARPGFGYTF
DNA: TGTGCTAGTGCCCGGCCGGGATTTGGCTACACCTTC

length: 16
V: TRBV19
size: once
D: TRBD1
J: TRBJ1-4
CDR3: CASSPGQGPTNEKLFF
DNA: TGTGCCAGTAGTCCTGGACAGGGGCCAACTAATGAAAAACTGTTTTTT

length: 12
V: TRBV14
size: .
D: TRBD1
J: TRBJ1-1
CDR3: CASSRQGRWAFF
DNA: TGTGCCAGCAGCCGACAGGGGCGGTGGGCTTTCTTT

length: 14
V: TRBV7-9
size: .
D: .
J: TRBJ2-7
CDR3: CASSLEPTFYEQYF
DNA: TGTGCCAGCAGCTTAGAGCCAACCTTCTACGAGCAGTACTTC

length: 16
V: TRBV4-2
size: .
D: TRBD2
J: TRBJ2-7
CDR3: CASSRTSGPHSYEQYF
DNA: TGTGCCAGCAGCCGGACTAGCGGACCCCACTCCTACGAGCAGTACTTC

length: 14
V: TRBV27
size: .
D: TRBD2
J: TRBJ2-1
CDR3: CASSDGGTYNEQFF
DNA: TGTGCCAGCAGTGACGGGGGGACCTACAATGAGCAGTTCTTC

length: 15
V: TRBV7-2
size: once
D: TRBD1
J: TRBJ1-5
CDR3: CASSRGQVLREPQHF
DNA: TGTGCCAGCAGCCGTGGACAGGTTCTTCGCGAGCCCCAGCATTTT

length: 15
V: TRBV5-4
size: .
D: .
J: TRBJ2-2
CDR3: CASSSLATTSGELFF
DNA: TGTGCCAGCAGTTCCCTGGCTACAACGAGCGGGGAGCTGTTTTTT

length: 14
V: TRBV18
size: .
D: TRBD1
J: TRBJ2-7
CDR3: CASSPGTGPGEQYF
DNA: TGTGCCAGCTCACCCGGGACAGGGCCGGGGGAGCAGTACTTC

length: 15
V: TRBV5-4
size: .
D: TRBD1
J: TRBJ1-2
CDR3: CASSSHTGGEFGYTF
DNA: TGTGCCAGCAGCTCTCATACAGGGGGCGAGTTTGGCTACACCTTC

length: 18
V: TRBV7-2
size: .
D: .
J: TRBJ2-2
CDR3: CASSFPTTRKRNTGELFF
DNA: TGTGCCAGCAGCTTCCCTACGACCCGGAAGCGCAACACCGGGGAGCTGTTTTTT

length: 13
V: TRBV12-3/TRBV12-4
size: .
D: .
J: TRBJ2-3
CDR3: CASNPGTGDTQYF
DNA: TGTGCCAGCAATCCTGGGACGGGAGATACGCAGTATTTT

length: 14
V: TRBV6-2/TRBV6-3
size: .
D: TRBD1
J: TRBJ1-1
CDR3: CASSPRGGRGEAFF
DNA: TGTGCCAGCAGTCCCAGGGGGGGGCGCGGTGAAGCTTTCTTT

length: 13
V: TRBV2
size: .
D: .
J: TRBJ2-5
CDR3: CASSSGNQETQYF
DNA: TGTGCCAGCAGTTCCGGGAACCAAGAGACCCAGTACTTC

length: 14
V: TRBV7-2
size: .
D: TRBD1
J: TRBJ2-3
CDR3: CASSSSQGSDTQYF
DNA: TGTGCCAGCAGCTCCTCACAGGGGTCAGATACGCAGTATTTT

length: 15
V: TRBV6-5
size: .
D: TRBD2
J: TRBJ2-3
CDR3: CASSPGGASTDTQYF
DNA: TGTGCCAGCAGTCCCGGGGGGGCTAGCACAGATACGCAGTATTTT

length: 16
V: TRBV13
size: .
D: TRBD2
J: TRBJ2-7
CDR3: CASSLEAGGSPYEQYF
DNA: TGTGCCAGCAGCTTAGAAGCGGGGGGCTCTCCTTACGAGCAGTACTTC

length: 13
V: TRBV6-5
size: .
D: .
J: TRBJ1-1
CDR3: CASSRGRGTEAFF
DNA: TGTGCCAGCAGTAGGGGACGGGGCACTGAAGCTTTCTTT

length: 15
V: TRBV29-1
size: .
D: .
J: TRBJ2-1
CDR3: CSVRIWGRKHNEQFF
DNA: TGCAGCGTCAGGATATGGGGCAGGAAACACAATGAGCAGTTCTTC

length: 13
V: TRBV7-3
size: .
D: .
J: TRBJ2-2
CDR3: CASSHQHTGELFF
DNA: TGTGCCAGCAGCCATCAACACACCGGGGAGCTGTTTTTT

length: 17
V: TRBV19
size: .
D: TRBD1
J: TRBJ1-1
CDR3: CASSRRTGGDVNTEAFF
DNA: TGTGCCAGTAGTCGCCGGACAGGGGGCGACGTGAACACTGAAGCTTTCTTT

length: 15
V: TRBV4-1
size: .
D: .
J: TRBJ1-1
CDR3: CASSHLLRDDTEAFF
DNA: TGCGCCAGCAGCCATTTACTCAGGGACGACACTGAAGCTTTCTTT

length: 16
V: TRBV6-5
size: .
D: TRBD2
J: TRBJ2-5
CDR3: CASSYSGTSGQETQYF
DNA: TGTGCCAGCAGTTACTCGGGGACTAGCGGGCAAGAGACCCAGTACTTC

length: 14
V: TRBV21-1
size: .
D: .
J: TRBJ1-3
CDR3: CASIRQGGGNTIYF
DNA: TGTGCCAGCATTAGACAGGGGGGTGGAAACACCATATATTTT

length: 15
V: TRBV6-5
size: once
D: .
J: TRBJ1-4
CDR3: CASSTAGRENEKLFF
DNA: TGTGCCAGCAGTACCGCAGGGAGGGAAAATGAAAAACTGTTTTTT